This T cell receptor beta chain was recovered during a study of blood T cell repertoires in COVID-19. Study information: PBMCs, B-cell-depleted T cells, or T cells provided the cDNA or gDNA that made up the material.

As processed by the authors: Reference gene primers were amplified, and this amplification served to estimate nucleated cell counts. Clones were read by immunoSEQ multiplex PCR, and TCRdb kept only the in-frame ones, dropping some. V, J and clone size are those of that table, while D and trimming were read from the DNA. The data hold approximately 280,000 clones, with roughly nine tenths observed a single time. The germline CDR1 and CDR2 sequences are ENHRY and SYGVKD. Germline trimming cut 4 bases from V and 3 bases from J; bases unmatched to any gene: 6. CDR3 length: 16 amino acids. This chain uses TRBV10-3 with TRBJ2-3; 11 nucleotides align to TRBD2. Sequencing was carried out using PBMCs or T cells enriched from blood (not recorded which). The receptor was derived from a woman between 18 and 29 years old who had recovered from COVID-19. The CDR3 region is CAISALAGGGTDTQYF. As DNA, the CDR3 is TGTGCCATCAGTGCTCTAGCGGGGGGCGGGACAGATACGCAGTATTTT.